The sequence of this T cell receptor beta chain was determined in a study of T cell changes during pregnancy in multiple sclerosis. V gave up 4 bases and J gave up 1 base; unmatched junction bases: 10. The germline gives CDR1 SGHDT, CDR2 YYEEEE. The CDR3 totals 16 residues. Here immunoSEQ multiplex PCR was the method, and the copy in TCRdb shows in-frame clones only, minus some. Here the sample spans about 59,000 clones, about 87% being singletons. This receptor was identified in a female donor in good health, enrolled as a control in a pregnancy study. V gene TRBV5-6 combines with J gene TRBJ1-2; 7 nucleotides line up with TRBD1. The sequencing here drew on peripheral blood, taken in the first trimester of pregnancy. CDR3 coding DNA: TGTGCCAGCAGCCCCGAAGGGACAGCAATTAACTATGGCTACACCTTC. Protein sequence: CASSPEGTAINYGYTF.